This T cell receptor (beta chain) derives from a study of cytomegalovirus exposure and HLA in healthy donors. Regarding the study as a whole: Later analysis indicated greater clonal expansion among HLA-associated TCR beta chains than among equally common other chains. Rarity marked most TCR sequences, yet some public TCRs occurred in many donors.

A word on this clone: Its specificity is not known.

Primers included in the PCR were 60 Vbeta and 13 Jbeta primers. Some clones are missing from TCRdb's copy, which holds only in-frame ones; the method was immunoSEQ multiplex PCR. This table has about 130,000 clones, about 81% appearing once. Unrecorded immune exposures were likely, despite nominal health at sampling. Losses at the gene ends were 10 bases for V and 4 bases for J; bases not matched to a gene: 9. This CDR3 is built from 13 residues. Germline CDR1 WSHSY, CDR2 SAAADI. The sequence was obtained from a woman under 40 in good health and CMV-seronegative. V is TRBV10-2 and J is TRBJ1-1; 7 nucleotides line up with TRBD1. The sequencing input was PBMCs. CDR3 DNA: TGCGCCACCGTGACAGGGCCTCGCACTGAAGCTTTCTTT. As protein: CATVTGPRTEAFF.